This TCR beta chain comes out of a study of OX40 agonist ivuxolimab in advanced cancers. For the study at large: Anti-PD-1, anti-PD-L1 or anti-CTLA-4 therapy given earlier was allowed, and 30% to 45% had some.

V shed 3 bases, J shed 4 bases, and the junction held 6 bases outside the gene matches. The CDR3 spans 15 residues. Germline V gene sequence: CDR1 LGHNA, CDR2 YNFKEQ. Profiling relied on immunoSEQ multiplex PCR, and the TCRdb table lists in-frame clones only, not all of them. The data contain about 63,000 clones, roughly nine tenths of them singletons. The sample was CD4+ or CD8+ T cells sorted from blood, taken in a trial of the OX40 agonist ivuxolimab. The chain links TRBV4-2 to TRBJ2-1, with 7 bases lining up with TRBD1. This clonotype originated in an adult with an advanced solid tumor such as melanoma, head and neck, liver or kidney cancer. CDR3 in amino acids: CASSQATGPYNEQFF. The DNA for the CDR3 is TGTGCCAGCAGCCAGGCGACAGGGCCATACAATGAGCAGTTCTTC.